The sequence of this TCR beta chain was determined in a study of blood T cell repertoires in COVID-19. About the research overall: The United States, Italy and Spain provided the acute and convalescent COVID-19 samples. From T cells, B-cell-depleted T cells, or PBMCs came the material, which was cDNA or gDNA.

The CDR3 has 18 residues. V was pared by 2 bases and J by 4 bases, with 23 bases between. Per germline, CDR1 LGHDT and CDR2 YNNKEL (reference sequence). In the original analysis: Reference gene primer amplification in the assay estimated nucleated cell counts. Only in-frame clones appear in the TCRdb table, and some are missing; sequencing was by immunoSEQ multiplex PCR. V and J calls and clone size are those listed in that table; D and trimming were worked out from the DNA. Of around 270,000 clones listed, 70% to 90% are singletons. The clonotype originates from a woman aged 45-60 years with acute or convalescent COVID-19. This sequence joins TRBV3-1 (or the pseudogene TRBV3-2) and TRBJ2-5; D is perhaps TRBD2 (6 bases). The sample consisted of peripheral blood. The CDR3 DNA reads TGTGCCAGCAGCCAATTATGGCTCGGAGGGAAGGGTAGAGAGACCCAGTACTTC. This codes for CASSQLWLGGKGRETQYF.